A selection of T cell receptor beta chains follows, all from one sample in a study of shared clonotypes between healthy human individuals. Sequencing used immunoSEQ multiplex PCR; TCRdb keeps in-frame clones, though not all of them. Of 980,000 or so clones listed, more than 75% are singletons. Material: memory CD4+ T cells sorted from blood. The receptors here all came from a man between 18 and 35 years old in good health. Both conserved end residues are part of each CDR3. The D gene is left open where the match is weak. A clone size is listed for some rows: how often the clone was seen (once, few, many), or a class if it is expanded.

D gene	J gene	clone size	V gene	CDR3 DNA	CDR3 protein
TRBD1	TRBJ2-4	NA	TRBV10-3	TGTGCCACCGGGACAGCCCGAGCCAAAAACATTCAGTACTTC	CATGTARAKNIQYF
TRBD1	TRBJ1-6	NA	TRBV29-1	TGCAGCGTTTCGACAGGGAGGAATTCACCCCTCCACTTT	CSVSTGRNSPLHF
NA	TRBJ2-3	many	TRBV19	TGTGCCAGTAGAAGAAATCCCACAGATACGCAGTATTTT	CASRRNPTDTQYF
NA	TRBJ1-1	NA	TRBV6-6	TGTGCCAGCAGTCCGGGACCGGGCACTGAAGCTTTCTTT	CASSPGPGTEAFF
NA	TRBJ1-6	NA	TRBV27	TGTGCCAGCAGCACAGGGTTCACCTATAATTCACCCCTCCACTTT	CASSTGFTYNSPLHF
TRBD1	TRBJ1-1	NA	TRBV5-6	TGTGCCAGCAGCTTGGTGGGGACAGGGGGCGGCACTGAAGCTTTCTTT	CASSLVGTGGGTEAFF
NA	TRBJ2-5	NA	TRBV7-3	TGTGCCAGCAGCTTAACCGCCGGGACCGGGGAGACCCAGTACTTC	CASSLTAGTGETQYF
NA	TRBJ1-4	NA	TRBV2	TGTGCCAGCAGTGTGGGACGTCCGAGCGTTGAAAAACTGTTTTTT	CASSVGRPSVEKLFF
TRBD1	TRBJ2-3	NA	TRBV5-1	TGCGCCAGCAGCTTGCAGGGGGTATGGGGCACAGATACGCAGTATTTT	CASSLQGVWGTDTQYF
NA	TRBJ2-1	NA	TRBV18	TGTGCCAGCTCACCGGACACCGGGACTTTCAATGAGCAGTTCTTC	CASSPDTGTFNEQFF
NA	TRBJ1-4	NA	TRBV2	TGTGCCAGCAGTGTTAACAGAGCAACTAATGAAAAACTGTTTTTT	CASSVNRATNEKLFF
TRBD2	TRBJ2-3	NA	TRBV5-1	TGCGCCAGCAGAAGGTCCAGCGGGGGCACAGATACGCAGTATTTT	CASRRSSGGTDTQYF
NA	TRBJ1-6	few	TRBV28	TGTGCCAGCAGCCTGTGGTGGAGGGCAGGGAGTGACTCACCCCTCCACTTT	CASSLWWRAGSDSPLHF
NA	TRBJ2-3	NA	TRBV11-1	TGTGCCAGCAGCTTAGGAGGAACTAGCACAGATACGCAGTATTTT	CASSLGGTSTDTQYF